Given below is one T cell receptor (beta chain) in context. These data are taken from a study of cytomegalovirus exposure and HLA in healthy donors. PCR involved 60 Vbeta and 13 Jbeta primers. In the original processing: An analysis that came later counted approximately 76 million unique TCR beta chains, 10 million to 11 million shared. Profiling relied on immunoSEQ multiplex PCR, and the TCRdb table lists in-frame clones only, not all of them. V and J calls plus clone size are reproduced from that table; the DNA served to infer D and trimming. The table lists some 200,000 clones, around three quarters of them singletons. CDR3 length: 13 amino acids. V lost 6 bases and J 0 bases, leaving 9 bases between the germline ends. Germline loops: CDR1 MDHEN, CDR2 SYDVKM.

The receptor was isolated from a woman aged 25 to 39 in good health and CMV-seropositive. The sequenced sample consisted of PBMCs. V and J are TRBV28 and TRBJ2-7; D is undetermined. Here the CDR3 DNA reads TGTGCCAGCAGACCCGGGTACTCCTACGAGCAGTACTTC. It is translated as CASRPGYSYEQYF.